Listed below are T cell receptor beta chains from one sample, sequenced in a study of blood T cell repertoires in COVID-19. Method: immunoSEQ multiplex PCR; TCRdb's copy keeps in-frame clones and lacks some. The repertoire includes 150,000 to 200,000 clones, around 85% of them detected once, and approximately 11% sits in the top ten. Sequences were obtained from peripheral blood. These receptors were taken from a human donor with active or convalescent COVID-19. The donor label of this sample is uncertain. Each CDR3 is given with its conserved first and last residue. A D gene is named only where the DNA matches it firmly. Not every row has a clone size; where given, it reads once, few, many or a size class.

cdr3_nt | cdr3_aa | clone_size | v_call | d_call | j_call
TGTGCCAGCAGTGAACACGGAGGGAACACTGAAGCTTTCTTT | CASSEHGGNTEAFF | - | TRBV2 | - | TRBJ1-1
TGTGCCAGCAGCTCCAGGGGACCCGTCTCTGGAAACACCATATATTTT | CASSSRGPVSGNTIYF | - | TRBV7-6 | - | TRBJ1-3
TGTGCCAGCAGCTCCCGGACAGGGAGGGGTCAAGAGACCCAGTACTTC | CASSSRTGRGQETQYF | - | TRBV11-1 | - | TRBJ2-5
TGCAGTGCTAGTAAGGGGAGGGACACCGGGGAGCTGTTTTTT | CSASKGRDTGELFF | - | TRBV20-1 | TRBD2 | TRBJ2-2
TGTGCCAGTAGTAAGGGGGACCAAGAGACCCAGTACTTC | CASSKGDQETQYF | few | TRBV19 | - | TRBJ2-5
TGTGCCAGCAGCTTAGCAGGAAACACCGGGGAGCTGTTTTTT | CASSLAGNTGELFF | - | TRBV7-3 | - | TRBJ2-2
TGCGCCAGCAGCCTCACTAGCGGGAGCCTCACCGGGGAGCTGTTTTTT | CASSLTSGSLTGELFF | - | TRBV5-1 | TRBD2 | TRBJ2-2
TGTGCCAGCAGCAAGCAGGGCGGAAACGCCTACTACGAGCAGTACTTC | CASSKQGGNAYYEQYF | - | TRBV3-1/TRBV3-2 | - | TRBJ2-7
TGTGCCAGCAGCTTAGCCGCGGGAGTCGCAGATACGCAGTATTTT | CASSLAAGVADTQYF | - | TRBV7-6 | TRBD2 | TRBJ2-3
TGCGCCAGCAGCTGGGTCGTGGCGGGGCGCGGGGAGCTGTTTTTT | CASSWVVAGRGELFF | - | TRBV5-1 | - | TRBJ2-2
TGTGCCAGCAGCTTACGTATTCGGAGCTCTGGAAACACCATATATTTT | CASSLRIRSSGNTIYF | - | TRBV7-2 | - | TRBJ1-3
TGTGCCAGCAGTCGGGCCGACGAGGGTGCAGATACGCAGTATTTT | CASSRADEGADTQYF | - | TRBV11-2 | - | TRBJ2-3
TGTGCCAGCAGTGAGGGACAGGGGGACCAAGAGACCCAGTACTTC | CASSEGQGDQETQYF | - | TRBV2 | TRBD1 | TRBJ2-5